The entry that follows covers one TCR beta chain sequence. The antigen is unknown. This entry comes from a study of OX40 agonist ivuxolimab in advanced cancers. For the study at large: Three individuals attained partial responses, comprising one hepatocellular carcinoma case and two cutaneous melanoma cases.

If patients had autoimmune disease history or systemic immunosuppression, they were excluded. The study sampled blood at baseline, cycle 4 day 1, and cycle 7 day 1. Looked up from germline, CDR1 is SGHTA and CDR2 is FQGTGA. CDR3 length: 13 residues. The ends were cut back, 4 bases at V and 6 bases at J, with 12 bases in the middle. Findings of the study overall: Fewer expanded clones were found on average in CD4+ than in CD8+ T cells.

Generated by immunoSEQ multiplex PCR, the TCRdb table keeps only in-frame clones and is missing some. Seen here are about 60,000 clones, about 85% observed once, and the top ten hold approximately 4%. This chain links TRBV7-3 with TRBJ1-1; D perhaps matches TRBD1 (6 bases). This material consisted of CD4+ or CD8+ T cells sorted from blood, taken in a trial of the OX40 agonist ivuxolimab. The receptor's source is an adult with an advanced solid tumor such as melanoma, head and neck, liver or kidney cancer. The CDR3 spells CASSSGPGAEAFF. In DNA, the CDR3 is TGTGCCAGCAGCTCCGGCCCAGGGGCTGAAGCTTTCTTT.